Sequencing of this TCR beta chain was carried out in a study of regulatory T cells in long-lasting Graves disease. Study as a whole: Graves' patients (newly diagnosed) had been on antithyroid drugs under 3 months.

Note on this clonotype: Its antigen is unidentified.

CDR3 length: 16 amino acids. With 2 bases removed from V and 3 bases from J, the gap between germline ends came to 16 bases. Points from the study as a whole: Results may be inaccurate due to the small sample size.

The time point was: newly diagnosed GD, antithyroid drugs for less than 3 months. RNA from PBMCs was the source of the TCR library. Construction of the TCR beta libraries employed iRepertoire HTBI primers in conjunction with Arm-PCR of CDR3 regions. TCRdb reprocessed the multiplex PCR reads via MiXCR and lists one record per CDR3 protein. This sample carries 250,000 to 400,000 distinct CDR3 sequences, 15% to 20% of them seen once, and the ten largest clones take around 36%. The J gene is TRBJ1-1, the V gene TRBV12-3 or TRBV12-4; D possibly corresponds to TRBD1 (5 bases). Sequenced material: peripheral blood mononuclear cells (PBMCs), taken at new diagnosis, from a patient treated with antithyroid drugs. This receptor was identified in a female donor with Graves disease. CDR3 sequence reads: CASSLWAPTGDTEAFF. CDR3 coding DNA: TGTGCCAGCAGTTTATGGGCCCCCACAGGTGACACTGAAGCTTTCTTT.